The T cell receptor (beta chain) described here comes from a study of blood T cell repertoires in COVID-19. Clones were sequenced by immunoSEQ multiplex PCR, and TCRdb holds only the in-frame ones, with some missing. The sample yields 270,000 or so clones, approximately 91% seen once. Participants, about 18 to 90 years old, spanned around 25 US areas. Self-reported history from a screening survey and questionnaire set each donor's cohort. Trimming took off 1 base at V and 2 bases at J, with 14 bases between the two ends. There are 17 residues in the CDR3. This clone was seen a few times. This TCR was sampled from a woman in her thirties or forties with acute COVID-19. This chain connects TRBV23-1 to TRBJ2-2; D possibly corresponds to TRBD1 (6 bases). TRBV23-1 is sorted into the ORF group, with uncertain function. The sample was PBMCs or T cells enriched from blood (not recorded which). The CDR3 is CASSQYQGQSNTGELFF. In DNA, the CDR3 is TGCGCCAGCAGTCAATACCAAGGACAGTCCAACACCGGGGAGCTGTTTTTT.